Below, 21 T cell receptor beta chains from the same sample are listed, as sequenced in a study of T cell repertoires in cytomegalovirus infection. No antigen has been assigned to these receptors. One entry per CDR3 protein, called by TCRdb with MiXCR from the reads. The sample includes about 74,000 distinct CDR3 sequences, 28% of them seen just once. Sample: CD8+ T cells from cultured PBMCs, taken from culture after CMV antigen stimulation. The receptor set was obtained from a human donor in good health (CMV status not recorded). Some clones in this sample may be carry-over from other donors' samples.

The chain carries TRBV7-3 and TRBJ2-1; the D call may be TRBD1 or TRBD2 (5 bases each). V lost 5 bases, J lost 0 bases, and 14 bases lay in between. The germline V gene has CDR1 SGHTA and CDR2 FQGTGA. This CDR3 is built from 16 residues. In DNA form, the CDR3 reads TGTGCCAGCAGCGTCACCGGGACCACCTCCTACAATGAGCAGTTCTTC. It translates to CASSVTGTTSYNEQFF. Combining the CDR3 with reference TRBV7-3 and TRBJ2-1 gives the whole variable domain GAGVSQTPSNKVTEKGKYVELRCDPISGHTALYWYRQSLGQGPEFLIYFQGTGAADDSGLPNDRFFAVRPEGSVSTLKIQRTERGDSAVYLCASSVTGTTSYNEQFFGPGTRLTVL.

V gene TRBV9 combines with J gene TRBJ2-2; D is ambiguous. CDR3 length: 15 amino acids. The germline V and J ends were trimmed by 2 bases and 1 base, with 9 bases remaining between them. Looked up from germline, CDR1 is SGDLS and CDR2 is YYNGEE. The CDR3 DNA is TGTGCCAGCAGCGTGCTTATAGGGAACACCGGGGAGCTGTTTTTT. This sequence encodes CASSVLIGNTGELFF. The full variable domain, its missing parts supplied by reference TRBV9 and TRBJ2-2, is DSGVTQTPKHLITATGQRVTLRCSPRSGDLSVYWYQQSLDQGLQFLIQYYNGEERAKGNILERFSAQQFPDLHSELNLSSLELGDSALYFCASSVLIGNTGELFFGEGSRLTVL.

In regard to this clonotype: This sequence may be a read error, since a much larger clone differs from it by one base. Here the CDR3 reads CSARQRGSQPQHF. CDR3 coding DNA: TGCAGTGCTAGGCAACGGGGAAGTCAGCCCCAGCATTTT. The gene calls are TRBV20-1 and TRBJ1-5, with D hard to call. V gave up 3 bases and J gave up 6 bases, with 12 bases separating them. This CDR3 is built from 13 residues. Germline CDR1 is DFQATT and CDR2 is SNEGSKA (reference sequence).

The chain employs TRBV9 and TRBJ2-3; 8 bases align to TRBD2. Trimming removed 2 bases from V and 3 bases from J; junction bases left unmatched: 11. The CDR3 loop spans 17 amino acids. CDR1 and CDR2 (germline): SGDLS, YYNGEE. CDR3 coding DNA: TGTGCCAGCAGCGTGGGGACTACCACGGGAGGGACAGATACGCAGTATTTT. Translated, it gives CASSVGTTTGGTDTQYF.

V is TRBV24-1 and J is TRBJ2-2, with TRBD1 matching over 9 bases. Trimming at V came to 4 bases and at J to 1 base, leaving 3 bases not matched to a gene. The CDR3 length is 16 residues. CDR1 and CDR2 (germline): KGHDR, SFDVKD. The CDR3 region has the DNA TGTGCCACCAGTGAGCCGGGACAGGGGAACACCGGGGAGCTGTTTTTT. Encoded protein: CATSEPGQGNTGELFF.

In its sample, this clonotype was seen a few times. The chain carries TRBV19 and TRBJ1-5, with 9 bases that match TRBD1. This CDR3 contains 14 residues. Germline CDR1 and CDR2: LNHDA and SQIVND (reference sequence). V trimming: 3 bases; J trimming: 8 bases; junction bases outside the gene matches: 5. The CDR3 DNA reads TGTGCCAGTAGTATGCAACAGGGGGCTAAGCCCCAGCATTTT. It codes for CASSMQQGAKPQHF.

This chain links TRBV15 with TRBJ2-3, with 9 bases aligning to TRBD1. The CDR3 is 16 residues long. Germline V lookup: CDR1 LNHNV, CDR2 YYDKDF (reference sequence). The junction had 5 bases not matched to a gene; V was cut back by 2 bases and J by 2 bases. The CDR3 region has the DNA TGTGCCACCAGCAGAATCGGGACAGGGTACACAGATACGCAGTATTTT. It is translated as CATSRIGTGYTDTQYF.

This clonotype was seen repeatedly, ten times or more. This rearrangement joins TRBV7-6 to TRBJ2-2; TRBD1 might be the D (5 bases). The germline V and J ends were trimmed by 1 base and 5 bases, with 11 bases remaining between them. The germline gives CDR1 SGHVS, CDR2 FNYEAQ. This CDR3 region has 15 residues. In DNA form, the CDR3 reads TGTGCCAGCAGCTTAGGCGGACACGGGACCGGGGAGCTGTTTTTT. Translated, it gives CASSLGGHGTGELFF.

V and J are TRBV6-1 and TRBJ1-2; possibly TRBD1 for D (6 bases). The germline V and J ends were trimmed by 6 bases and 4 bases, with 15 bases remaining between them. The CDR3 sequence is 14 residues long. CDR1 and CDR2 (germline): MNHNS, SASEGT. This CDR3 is CASRSNDRRYGYTF. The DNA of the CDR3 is TGTGCCAGCAGGTCTAACGACAGGCGCTATGGCTACACCTTC.

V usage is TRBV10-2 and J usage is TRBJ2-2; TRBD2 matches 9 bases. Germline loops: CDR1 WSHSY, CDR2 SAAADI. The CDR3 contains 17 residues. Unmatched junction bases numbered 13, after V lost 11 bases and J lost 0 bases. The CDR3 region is CAPSPRLAGPNTGELFF. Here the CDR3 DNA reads TGCGCCCCCTCCCCCCGGCTAGCGGGGCCGAACACCGGGGAGCTGTTTTTT.

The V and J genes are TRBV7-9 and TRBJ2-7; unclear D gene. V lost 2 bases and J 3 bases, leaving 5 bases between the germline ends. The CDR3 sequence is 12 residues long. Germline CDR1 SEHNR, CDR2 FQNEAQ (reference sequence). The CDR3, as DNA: TGTGCCAGCAGCTTATTAAACTACGAGCAGTACTTC. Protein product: CASSLLNYEQYF.

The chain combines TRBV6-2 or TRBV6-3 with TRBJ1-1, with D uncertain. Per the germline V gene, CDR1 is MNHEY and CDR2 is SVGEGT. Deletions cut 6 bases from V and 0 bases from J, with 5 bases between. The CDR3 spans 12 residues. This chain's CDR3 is CASSRMNTEAFF. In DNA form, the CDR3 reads TGTGCCAGCAGCAGGATGAACACTGAAGCTTTCTTT.

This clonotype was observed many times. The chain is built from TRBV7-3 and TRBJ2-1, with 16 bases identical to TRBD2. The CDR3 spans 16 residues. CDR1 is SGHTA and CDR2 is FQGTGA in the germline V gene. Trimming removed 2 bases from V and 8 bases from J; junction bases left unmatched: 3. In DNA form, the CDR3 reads TGTGCCAGCAGCTTAGGGACTAGCGGGGGGGCGGATGAGCAGTTCTTC. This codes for CASSLGTSGGADEQFF.

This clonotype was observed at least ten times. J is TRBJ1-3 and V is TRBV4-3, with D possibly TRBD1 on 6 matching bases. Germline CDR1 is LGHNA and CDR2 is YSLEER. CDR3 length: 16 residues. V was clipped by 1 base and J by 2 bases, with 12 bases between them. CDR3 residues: CASSQGGQSTGNTIYF. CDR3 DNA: TGCGCCAGCAGCCAAGGCGGACAGTCAACTGGAAACACCATATATTTT.

The CDR3 here is CASSRQKSSTDTQYF. The CDR3 nucleotides read TGTGCCAGCAGTAGACAGAAGTCTAGCACAGATACGCAGTATTTT. V gene TRBV27 combines with J gene TRBJ2-3; TRBD1 is a possible D gene (5 bases). CDR3 length: 15 amino acids. The ends were cut back, 5 bases at V and 0 bases at J, with 12 bases in the middle. In germline, CDR1 is MNHEY, CDR2 SMNVEV (reference sequence).

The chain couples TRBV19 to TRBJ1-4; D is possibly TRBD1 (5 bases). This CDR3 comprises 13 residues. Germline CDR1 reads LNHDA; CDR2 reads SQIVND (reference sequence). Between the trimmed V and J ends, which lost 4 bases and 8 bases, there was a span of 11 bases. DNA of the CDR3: TGTGCCAGTAGTAAAGCAGGGCCCGAAAAACTGTTTTTT. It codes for CASSKAGPEKLFF.

CDR3 in amino acids: CAWGETRDEQYF. For the CDR3, the DNA is TGTGCCTGGGGGGAAACTAGGGACGAGCAGTACTTC. J is TRBJ2-7 and V is TRBV30; D is possibly TRBD2 (5 bases). Germline V gene sequence: CDR1 GTSNPN, CDR2 SVGIG (reference sequence). The CDR3 covers 12 residues. The ends were cut back, 5 bases at V and 5 bases at J, with 13 bases in the middle.

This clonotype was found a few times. The CDR3 here is CASSETGGRDTQYF. CDR3 sequence (DNA): TGCGCCAGCAGCGAGACAGGGGGTAGGGATACGCAGTATTTT. The chain links TRBV5-1 to TRBJ2-3; TRBD1 agrees at 9 bases. The CDR3 has 14 amino acids. V shed 4 bases and J 6 bases; nucleotides not matched to a gene: 6. Germline values: CDR1 SGHRS, CDR2 YFSETQ.

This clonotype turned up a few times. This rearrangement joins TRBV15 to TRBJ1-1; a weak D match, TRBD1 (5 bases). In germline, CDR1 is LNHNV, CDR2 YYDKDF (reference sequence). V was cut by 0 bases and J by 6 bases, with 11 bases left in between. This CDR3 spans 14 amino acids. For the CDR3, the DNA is TGTGCCACCAGCAGAGATTTGGGGGACGCTGAAGCTTTCTTT. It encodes CATSRDLGDAEAFF.

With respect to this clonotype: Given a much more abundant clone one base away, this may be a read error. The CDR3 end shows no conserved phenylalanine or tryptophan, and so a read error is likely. The CDR3 nucleotides read TGTGCCAGCAGCTTTAGGACAGATACGCAGTATGTT. The encoded protein is CASSFRTDTQYV. V is TRBV7-2 and J is TRBJ2-3; no clear D gene. Trimming pared 3 bases from V and 3 bases from J, leaving 4 bases between. The CDR3 spans 12 residues. Germline V gene sequence: CDR1 SGHTA, CDR2 FQGNSA.

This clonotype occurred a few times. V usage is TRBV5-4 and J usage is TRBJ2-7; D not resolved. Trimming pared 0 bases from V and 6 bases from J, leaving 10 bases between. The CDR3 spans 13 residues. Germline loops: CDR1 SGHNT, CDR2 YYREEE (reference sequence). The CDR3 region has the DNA TGTGCCAGCAGCTTGGAACAGATCGCCGAGCAGTACTTC. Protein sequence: CASSLEQIAEQYF. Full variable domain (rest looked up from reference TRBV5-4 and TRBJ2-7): ETGVTQSPTHLIKTRGQQVTLRCSSQSGHNTVSWYQQALGQGPQFIFQYYREEENGRGNFPPRFSGLQFPNYSSELNVNALELDDSALYLCASSLEQIAEQYFGPGTRLTVT.